The present entry profiles one T cell receptor (beta chain) with its context. V dropped 5 bases and J dropped 7; count of bases not matched to a gene: 13. The CDR3 covers 16 residues. The V gene's germline CDR1 is SGHTA and CDR2 FQGNSA. Repertoires were generated with immunoSEQ multiplex PCR, while TCRdb's copy carries only in-frame clones and drops some. The data show about 47,000 clones, about 80% seen once. This sample is part of a study of PD-1 blockade in classical Hodgkin lymphoma. Regarding time point: cycle 4 day 1 (C4D1), after six to seven weeks of nivolumab. Every patient was affected by relapse after autologous stem cell transplantation, while exposure to brentuximab vedotin was not uniform.

Here the sequenced sample was peripheral blood mononuclear cells (PBMCs), taken before the fourth cycle of nivolumab. V is TRBV7-2 and J is TRBJ2-7, with 11 bases aligning to TRBD2. The source is a human donor with classical Hodgkin lymphoma. CDR3 sequence: CASSQVPGLAVGEQYF. The DNA for the CDR3 is TGTGCCAGCAGCCAGGTCCCGGGACTAGCGGTTGGAGAGCAGTACTTC.